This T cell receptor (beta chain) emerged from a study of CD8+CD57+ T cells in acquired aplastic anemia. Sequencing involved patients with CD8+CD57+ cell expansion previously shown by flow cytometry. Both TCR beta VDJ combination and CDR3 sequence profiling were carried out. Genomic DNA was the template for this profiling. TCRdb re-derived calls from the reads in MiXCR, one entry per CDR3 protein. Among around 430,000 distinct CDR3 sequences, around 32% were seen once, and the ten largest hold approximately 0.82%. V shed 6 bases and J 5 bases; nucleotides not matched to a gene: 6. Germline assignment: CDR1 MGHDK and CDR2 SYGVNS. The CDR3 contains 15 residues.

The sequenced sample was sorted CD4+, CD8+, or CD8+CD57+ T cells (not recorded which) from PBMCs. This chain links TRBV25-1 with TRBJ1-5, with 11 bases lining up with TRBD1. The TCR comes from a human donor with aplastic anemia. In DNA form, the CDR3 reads TGTGCCAGCAGCGCGGGACAGGGGGAGGATCAGCCCCAGCATTTT. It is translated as CASSAGQGEDQPQHF.